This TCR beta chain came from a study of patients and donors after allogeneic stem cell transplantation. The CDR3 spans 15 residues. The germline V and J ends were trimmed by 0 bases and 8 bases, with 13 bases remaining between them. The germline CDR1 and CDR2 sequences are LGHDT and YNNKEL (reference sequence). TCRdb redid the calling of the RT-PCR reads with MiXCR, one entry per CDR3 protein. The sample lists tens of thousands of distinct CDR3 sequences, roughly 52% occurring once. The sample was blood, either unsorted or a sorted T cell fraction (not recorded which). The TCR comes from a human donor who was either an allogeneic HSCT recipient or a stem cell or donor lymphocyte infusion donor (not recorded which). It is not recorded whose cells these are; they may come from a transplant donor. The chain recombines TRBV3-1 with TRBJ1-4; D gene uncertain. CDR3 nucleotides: TGTGCCAGCAGCCAAGAAATGTGGCAAATAGAAAAACTGTTTTTT. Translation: CASSQEMWQIEKLFF.